This record concerns one T cell receptor beta chain sequence. In its sample, this clone was seen once. The clone's antigen remains unknown. No much larger clone is present one base from it, and per-base qualities are unavailable. The data derive from a study of blood T cell repertoires in COVID-19 (dated by TCRdb to the early 2020s). In terms of the full investigation: Samples covering the acute and convalescent phases of COVID-19 were provided by collaborators in the United States, Italy and Spain. Samples were obtained from the ongoing ImmuneRACE study (first 160 participants) and from 1,000 to 1,500 subjects provided by 6 global collaborators. The prospective study material was composed of cDNA or gDNA derived from T cells, B-cell-depleted T cells, or PBMCs. Deeply sampled blood TCRbeta repertoires from subjects exposed to, actively infected with, or recovered from COVID-19 were included in the dataset. Nearly every sample came with metadata listing a de-identified subject ID, COVID-19 status, age in years and sex. Where available, HLA class I and class II types were obtained from metadata supplied by the sample provider rather than from assay-based typing. The repertoires were released in a freely available public database intended as a resource for research on the immune response to SARS-CoV-2.

The investigation overall reported the following: The amount of clinical and demographic metadata varied by source and participant and was provided uncurated.

The CDR3, cysteine through phenylalanine, is 14 amino acids long. Only CDR3 DNA remains: 42 bases, in frame from the first base. Germline trimming amounts to 6 bases on V and 2 bases on J, with 4 as the count of junction bases outside the gene matches. CDR1 and CDR2, looked up from the germline V gene, are MDHEN and SYDVKM. Participants in the prospective study were aged roughly 18 to 89 years, lived in approximately 26 United States geographic areas, and enrolled through a virtual design. In the prospective study, cohorts were assigned on the basis of participant-reported clinical history obtained from a screening survey and a study questionnaire. Recovered participants in ImmuneRACE Cohort 3 were defined as having two consecutive negative NP/OP PCR tests, clearance from a healthcare professional, or resolution of symptoms. Mobile phlebotomists in the prospective study collected whole blood, serum and a nasopharyngeal or oropharyngeal swab from every participant. Additional blood draws and questionnaires over a roughly two-month period could optionally be provided by prospective study participants. Before DNA extraction, blood samples from the prospective study were shipped at room temperature or frozen.

The immunoSEQ Assay, a bias-controlled multiplex PCR, was used to amplify TCRbeta CDR3 regions from genomic DNA. In the authors' own workflow: The number of nucleated cells in each sample was estimated by amplification of reference gene primers within the assay. To quantify the absolute abundance of each unique TCRbeta CDR3 rearrangement, sequence reads were collapsed and filtered. For each sample, productive Simpson clonality was calculated as the square root of Simpson's diversity index over productive rearrangements. TCRdb's version of the immuneACCESS table is confined to in-frame rearrangements and falls short of the full clone set. An unresolved V gene accounts for under half of the shortfall where checked; the remainder is of unknown origin. D and trimming come from the DNA, and the V and J calls and clone size come from that table. This sample gives some 340,000 clones in total; roughly four fifths of them show up just once. The top ten clonotypes cover 5% to 5.5% of the sample.

The sequence was obtained from a woman aged 50 to 60 who had recovered from COVID-19. The sample taken for sequencing was PBMCs or T cells enriched from blood (not recorded which). This receptor chain uses TRBV28 and TRBJ1-2, with 9 middle bases fitting TRBD1. The DNA is TGTGCCAGCAGCCACGGGACAGGGAACTATGGCTACACCTTC. Translation gives CASSHGTGNYGYTF.